This T cell receptor (beta chain) was profiled in a study of Graves' ophthalmopathy and Graves' hyperthyroidism. This clonotype showed up just a few times. The authors amplified TCR beta CDR3 regions from RNA transcripts. The library came from an HTBI-primed first-round RT-PCR and a second-round multiplex PCR. TCRdb recomputed calls from the multiplex PCR reads with MiXCR, one row per CDR3 protein. This sample has some 750,000 distinct CDR3 sequences, with about 44% found just once. This CDR3 has 15 residues. V lost 6 bases, J lost 5 bases, and 19 bases lay in between. CDR1 is LNHDA, CDR2 SQIVND, per germline (reference sequence). Exclusion covered patients with other autoimmune diseases or uncontrolled infections (as well as pregnancy or lactation). It was on clinical symptoms, serum thyroxine, TRAb, thyroid ultrasound and orbital computed tomography that diagnosis relied.

Sequenced sample: peripheral blood. The V call is TRBV19, the J call TRBJ1-2; possible D gene TRBD1, 5 bases. This receptor was taken from an adult man with Graves' ophthalmopathy. The CDR3 reads CASRGLGAARYGYTF. CDR3 coding DNA: TGTGCCAGTAGGGGACTTGGAGCGGCCAGGTATGGCTACACCTTC. Together with reference TRBV19 and TRBJ1-2, the CDR3 gives the full variable domain: DGGITQSPKYLFRKEGQNVTLSCEQNLNHDAMYWYRQDPGQGLRLIYYSQIVNDFQKGDIAEGYSVSREKKESFPLTVTSAQKNPTAFYLCASRGLGAARYGYTFGSGTRLTVV.